The 20 T cell receptor beta chains below were found in one sample sequenced in a study of PD-1 blockade in mismatch repair-deficient tumors. The assay was immunoSEQ multiplex PCR, and TCRdb's table has in-frame clones only and misses some. The data hold tens of thousands of clones, with about four fifths observed a single time. The source material was peripheral blood, sampled 4 weeks after starting pembrolizumab. These receptors were obtained from an adult with mismatch repair-deficient cancer.

This sequence joins TRBV29-1 and TRBJ2-3; 10 bases agree with TRBD1. The J segment lost 2 bases and the V segment lost 7 bases, leaving 12 bases of the junction unmatched. CDR3 length: 16 amino acids. The germline V gene encodes CDR1 SQVTM and CDR2 ANQGSEA. The CDR3 loop reads CSASRPGQGYTDTQYF. In nucleotides, the CDR3 is TGCAGCGCCTCAAGACCGGGACAGGGGTACACAGATACGCAGTATTTT.

This rearrangement joins TRBV4-1 to TRBJ1-3; D remains unclear. The length of the CDR3 is 14 residues. CDR1 is MGHRA, CDR2 YSYEKL, per germline. Trimming took 3 bases from V and 1 from J, leaving 7 bases between them. The CDR3 nucleotides read TGCGCCAGCAGCCAGGCGATGTCTGGAAACACCATATATTTT. As protein: CASSQAMSGNTIYF.

This chain joins TRBV15 and TRBJ2-7; 8 bases map to TRBD1. V lost 3 bases to trimming and J lost 6 bases; unmatched junction nucleotides: 7. CDR1 and CDR2 (germline): LNHNV, YYDKDF (reference sequence). The CDR3 covers 14 residues. As DNA, the CDR3 is TGTGCCACCAGCAGGGACAGGGAGACGGCCGAGCAGTACTTC. It specifies CATSRDRETAEQYF.

J is TRBJ2-1 and V is TRBV18; D remains unclear. In germline, CDR1 is KGHSH, CDR2 LQKENI. This CDR3 contains 15 residues. Trimming took off 3 bases at V and 9 bases at J, with 18 bases between the two ends. CDR3 coding DNA: TGTGCCAGCTCACCCCCAGGTACCAATCCTGGTGAGCAGTTCTTC. This translates into CASSPPGTNPGEQFF.

The chain uses TRBV4-1 and TRBJ1-4; 10 positions match TRBD1. Germline-derived CDR1 and CDR2 are MGHRA and YSYEKL. The CDR3 is 17 residues long. Unmatched junction bases numbered 11, after V lost 6 bases and J lost 4 bases. The DNA of the CDR3 is TGCGCCAGCAGTACCCCCCGACAGGGGGCCCTTAATGAAAAACTGTTTTTT. It is translated as CASSTPRQGALNEKLFF.

CDR3 amino acids: CASSLSGAIVDWETPYEQYF. The CDR3 nucleotides read TGCGCCAGCAGCTTGTCGGGGGCCATAGTAGATTGGGAAACACCCTACGAGCAGTACTTC. The chain uses TRBV5-1 and TRBJ2-7, with D perhaps assigned TRBD1 or TRBD2 (6 bases each). Trimming removed 1 base at V and 2 bases at J, with 28 bases between. Germline V gene lookup returns CDR1 SGHRS and CDR2 YFSETQ. The CDR3 runs 20 residues.

The V gene is TRBV10-3, the J gene TRBJ2-1, with 11 bases fitting TRBD2. Unmatched junction bases numbered 8, after V lost 6 bases and J lost 7 bases. The CDR3 is 15 amino acids. Per the germline V gene, CDR1 is ENHRY and CDR2 is SYGVKD. Here the CDR3 reads CAIRASLAGVNEQFF. CDR3 coding DNA: TGTGCCATCAGAGCCTCACTAGCGGGAGTAAATGAGCAGTTCTTC.

The table lists this clone with a few counts. The rearrangement uses TRBV10-1 and TRBJ1-5; D might be TRBD1 (5 bases). Trimming cost V 6 bases and J 5 bases, with 23 bases left between them. The CDR3 has 17 residues. Germline V lookup: CDR1 WNHNN, CDR2 SYGVQD (reference sequence). The CDR3 is CASRPPSQRGEYQPQHF. DNA for the CDR3: TGCGCCAGCAGGCCTCCGAGCCAGAGGGGAGAATATCAGCCCCAGCATTTT.

The V gene is TRBV28, the J gene TRBJ2-7; 13 bases align to TRBD2. The CDR3 is 16 amino acids. From germline, CDR1 is MDHEN and CDR2 SYDVKM. J was trimmed by 4 bases and V by 5 bases; bases with no gene match: 8. This CDR3 reads CASSPSGLAGSYEQYF. CDR3 in DNA: TGTGCCAGCAGTCCCTCGGGACTAGCGGGATCGTACGAGCAGTACTTC.

The chain combines TRBV27 with TRBJ2-7; weak D call: TRBD2 (6 bases). Trimming stripped 8 bases from V and 4 bases from J, with 18 bases between. Germline V gene lookup returns CDR1 MNHEY and CDR2 SMNVEV (reference sequence). This CDR3 spans 14 amino acids. In DNA form, the CDR3 reads TGTGCCAGCGCCCACGGGGGTAGGATTTACGAGCAGTACTTC. Protein sequence: CASAHGGRIYEQYF.

The chain joins TRBV6-5 to TRBJ2-3, with TRBD2 identical over 12 bases. The germline V gene encodes CDR1 MNHEY and CDR2 SVGAGI. The CDR3 loop spans 14 amino acids. V dropped 4 bases and J dropped 7; count of bases not matched to a gene: 3. The CDR3 protein is CASSSGLAGNTQYF. The CDR3 coding sequence is TGTGCCAGCAGTTCAGGACTAGCGGGAAATACGCAGTATTTT.

This clone has only one observation. The genes are TRBV18 and TRBJ2-1; possible D gene TRBD2, 5 bases. Per germline, CDR1 KGHSH and CDR2 LQKENI. The ends were cut back, 3 bases at V and 7 bases at J, with 16 bases in the middle. This CDR3 contains 15 residues. The CDR3 sequence is CASSPRTETRNEQFF. Written as DNA, the CDR3 is TGTGCCAGCTCACCTAGAACAGAAACTAGGAATGAGCAGTTCTTC.

As DNA, the CDR3 is TGTGCCAGTAGTATTACAGGGGGCACTGGCTATGGCTACACCTTC. Encoded protein: CASSITGGTGYGYTF. This rearrangement joins TRBV19 to TRBJ1-2; 9 nucleotides align to TRBD1. The junction had 6 bases not matched to a gene; V was cut back by 3 bases and J by 4 bases. CDR3 length: 15 amino acids. Germline V CDR1 and CDR2: LNHDA, SQIVND (reference sequence).

The J gene is TRBJ1-1, the V gene TRBV5-8; 8 bases match TRBD1. V dropped 4 bases and J dropped 1; count of bases not matched to a gene: 6. Germline V CDR1 and CDR2: SGHTS, YDEGEE. The CDR3 spans 15 residues. The CDR3: CASSTRQGRNTEAFF. The CDR3 nucleotides are TGTGCCAGCAGCACTCGACAGGGGCGGAACACTGAAGCTTTCTTT.

The chain combines TRBV11-2 with TRBJ2-2; D call uncertain. Germline CDR1 reads SGHAT; CDR2 reads FQNNGV. V dropped 5 bases and J dropped 9 bases, with 10 bases sitting between them. The CDR3 sequence is 12 residues long. The CDR3 region has the DNA TGTGCCAGCAGCCCACGGGCGAGGGAGCTGTTTTTT. It yields the protein CASSPRARELFF.

The V gene is TRBV10-2, the J gene TRBJ2-7, with 9 bases aligning to TRBD2. Trimming removed 4 bases from V and 2 bases from J; junction bases left unmatched: 9. This CDR3 is built from 16 residues. Germline CDR1 reads WSHSY; CDR2 reads SAAADI. The chain's CDR3 is CASSVISGRGAYEQYF. CDR3 DNA: TGCGCCAGCAGTGTTATTAGCGGGAGAGGAGCCTACGAGCAGTACTTC.

This chain uses TRBV7-2 with TRBJ1-2; D is uncertain. V shed 5 bases and J shed 4 bases, with 11 bases lying between them. The CDR3 runs to 13 residues. In germline, CDR1 is SGHTA, CDR2 FQGNSA. This chain's CDR3 is CASSIPGVYGYTF. For the CDR3, the DNA is TGTGCCAGCAGCATACCGGGAGTCTATGGCTACACCTTC.

The chain uses TRBV7-8 and TRBJ1-5; 7 bases match TRBD1. Per germline, CDR1 SGHVS and CDR2 FQNEAQ. The CDR3 consists of 17 residues. V shed 1 base and J 0 bases; nucleotides not matched to a gene: 6. The CDR3 DNA reads TGTGCCAGCAGCTTAGGAATCCAGGGGGTTAGCAATCAGCCCCAGCATTTT. Amino acid sequence: CASSLGIQGVSNQPQHF.

V is TRBV18 and J is TRBJ2-4; D not resolved. This CDR3 comprises 17 residues. V lost 6 bases and J 0 bases, leaving 18 bases between the germline ends. Germline loops: CDR1 KGHSH, CDR2 LQKENI. CDR3 protein: CASSPTHPWLAKNIQYF. CDR3 in DNA: TGTGCCAGCTCGCCAACTCATCCGTGGCTAGCCAAAAACATTCAGTACTTC.

This clone has only a few counts. The CDR3 nucleotides read TGTGCCTGGGGGACAGGTTGGAACACTGAAGCTTTCTTT. Translation: CAWGTGWNTEAFF. This chain joins TRBV30 and TRBJ1-1; 8 bases are a match to TRBD1. V trimming: 5 bases; J trimming: 1 base; junction bases outside the gene matches: 3. Per the germline V gene, CDR1 is GTSNPN and CDR2 is SVGIG (reference sequence). The CDR3 spans 13 residues.